A selection of T cell receptor beta chains follows, all from one sample in a study of control samples from healthy donors and cancer patients. Only in-frame clones appear in the TCRdb table, and some are missing; sequencing was by immunoSEQ multiplex PCR. The sample yields 100,000 to 150,000 clones, around 90% seen once. The sequenced sample consisted of blood. The receptors come from a man younger than 35 in good health. CDR3s leave out the opening cysteine and the closing phenylalanine or tryptophan. D genes are given only for firm matches.

J | D | V | CDR3
TRBJ1-6 | - | TRBV9 | ASSVVENNSPLH
TRBJ1-1 | TRBD1 | TRBV7-9 | ASSFYTGETEAF
TRBJ1-1 | - | TRBV7-9 | ASSSLGGIWTEAF
TRBJ2-7 | TRBD1 | TRBV5-1 | ASSTRTGQYEQY
TRBJ1-2 | - | TRBV10-3 | AISLTRGRDPNYGYT
TRBJ1-5 | - | TRBV19 | ASHGFGAGNQPQH
TRBJ2-1 | - | TRBV12-5 | ASGLVGQGGILSRRSSYNEQF
TRBJ2-3 | - | TRBV19 | ASRPARGDTQY
TRBJ2-2 | TRBD1 | TRBV11-3 | ASSSGQGVAGELF
TRBJ1-1 | - | TRBV2 | ASSSKGVSYTEAF
TRBJ1-3 | - | TRBV6-5 | ASSTTASGNTIY
TRBJ1-1 | TRBD1 | TRBV2 | ASVRTGNTEAF
TRBJ2-7 | - | TRBV7-9 | ASSWHGGDPYEQY
TRBJ2-7 | - | TRBV7-2 | ASFGGPSYEQY
TRBJ2-2 | - | TRBV5-4 | ASSLVGGFGTGELF
TRBJ1-1 | - | TRBV11-2 | ASSPIGTEAF
TRBJ2-7 | - | TRBV19 | AIPGYEQY
TRBJ2-3 | TRBD2 | TRBV6-1 | ATTEVGGSGPDTQY
TRBJ2-1 | - | TRBV7-2 | ASSATMPMPKNPYNEQF
TRBJ1-2 | - | TRBV7-9 | ASSLESGQGGYT
TRBJ2-7 | - | TRBV7-3 | ASSSGGAGSSEQY
TRBJ1-1 | TRBD1 | TRBV7-2 | ASSLVGQGAEAF
TRBJ2-3 | - | TRBV13 | ASSLGLLDIYTDTQY
TRBJ1-3 | - | TRBV7-9 | ASSLVFGSSGNTIY
TRBJ1-1 | - | TRBV2 | ASSLPKSRGKNTEAF
TRBJ2-1 | TRBD2 | TRBV9 | ASSVEALWTSGGNEQF
TRBJ1-4 | - | TRBV7-9 | ASSLPLVATNEKLF
TRBJ2-3 | TRBD2 | TRBV10-3 | AISEERGSTDTQY
TRBJ1-1 | - | TRBV20-1 | SASEENTEAF
TRBJ2-1 | - | TRBV5-1 | ASSLGTPSYNEQF
TRBJ2-2 | TRBD1 | TRBV5-4 | ASTLILQGARGELF
TRBJ1-1 | - | TRBV12-3/TRBV12-4 | ASILGGTEAF
TRBJ1-1 | - | TRBV12-3/TRBV12-4 | ASSLNRNTEAF
TRBJ2-2 | TRBD2 | TRBV24-1 | ATAGVGNTGELF
TRBJ2-7 | TRBD2 | TRBV4-1 | ASSQDPTGGGTHEQY
TRBJ2-1 | TRBD2 | TRBV7-9 | ASSLARGGAGNEQF
TRBJ1-2 | TRBD1 | TRBV9 | ASSVEGDDRASGYT
TRBJ1-3 | - | TRBV28 | ASRGTLHSGNTIY
TRBJ1-2 | TRBD1 | TRBV7-9 | ASSLAGGDRWGYGYT
TRBJ2-7 | - | TRBV6-5 | ASSLASVGEQY
TRBJ1-2 | TRBD1 | TRBV19 | ASSMGGTGGKRNYGYT
TRBJ2-1 | - | TRBV5-1 | ASSLDSYYNEQF